The 25 T cell receptor beta chains presented below share a single source sample, sequenced in a study of T-cell memory formation after mild COVID-19. TCRdb called the 5' RACE reads again in MiXCR, with one record for every CDR3 protein. The sample holds about 90,000 distinct CDR3 sequences; approximately 13% are singletons and the top ten take about 29%. The specimen was PBMCs or a T cell subset sorted from them (not recorded which). The receptors shown here come from an adult woman who had mild COVID-19 (a few samples of this study predate the infection). Cell type and time point are not known.

This clonotype was seen a handful of times. The chain uses TRBV15 and TRBJ2-7; D perhaps matches TRBD2 (6 bases). Per the germline V gene, CDR1 is LNHNV and CDR2 is YYDKDF (reference sequence). With 4 bases removed from V and 0 bases from J, the gap between germline ends came to 10 bases. There are 14 residues in the CDR3. The DNA for the CDR3 is TGTGCCACCAGCATGCCGGGACTCTCCTACGAGCAGTACTTC. Amino acid sequence: CATSMPGLSYEQYF.

This clonotype was recorded a few times. The genes are TRBV27 and TRBJ1-6, with TRBD1 matching over 8 bases. The ends lost 5 bases at V and 8 bases at J; junction bases unmatched: 8. The CDR3 totals 15 residues. Germline assignment: CDR1 MNHEY and CDR2 SMNVEV (reference sequence). The CDR3 sequence: CASSPDRGIDSPLHF. Here the CDR3 DNA reads TGTGCCAGCAGTCCCGACAGGGGAATCGATTCACCCCTCCACTTT.

This clonotype showed up many times. The rearrangement uses TRBV7-3 and TRBJ2-1; 8 nucleotides align to TRBD1. This CDR3 is built from 14 residues. V shed 4 bases and J 6 bases; nucleotides not matched to a gene: 5. Germline V CDR1 and CDR2: SGHTA, FQGTGA. The CDR3 loop reads CASSSTGVGNEQFF. DNA of the CDR3: TGTGCCAGCAGCTCGACAGGGGTTGGCAATGAGCAGTTCTTC. Full variable domain (missing parts from reference TRBV7-3 and TRBJ2-1): GAGVSQTPSNKVTEKGKYVELRCDPISGHTALYWYRQSLGQGPEFLIYFQGTGAADDSGLPNDRFFAVRPEGSVSTLKIQRTERGDSAVYLCASSSTGVGNEQFFGPGTRLTVL.

The chain combines TRBV12-3 or TRBV12-4 with TRBJ2-7, with 8 bases lining up with TRBD1. The CDR3 runs to 15 residues. V lost 6 bases to trimming and J lost 6 bases; unmatched junction nucleotides: 13. The CDR3 reads CASSRSGTGDLEQYF. DNA for the CDR3: TGTGCCAGCAGCCGCTCCGGGACAGGTGACCTCGAGCAGTACTTC.

This clonotype was detected a few times. V usage is TRBV6-5 and J usage is TRBJ2-7, with D possibly TRBD2 on 6 matching bases. Germline lookup yields CDR1 MNHEY and CDR2 SVGAGI. Trimming stripped 0 bases from V and 2 bases from J, with 11 bases between. This CDR3 has 15 amino acids. The CDR3 DNA sequence: TGTGCCAGCAGTTACTCGTCTAGCGCCACCTACGAGCAGTACTTC. Translated, it gives CASSYSSSATYEQYF.

This clonotype has ten or more counts. CDR3 DNA sequence: TGTGCCAGCGGGACTGATGCCTACGAGCAGTACTTC. It encodes CASGTDAYEQYF. The chain is built from TRBV6-5 and TRBJ2-7, with a possible D match to TRBD2 (6 bases). V lost 8 bases and J lost 2, with 10 bases in between. The length of the CDR3 is 12 residues. Per germline, CDR1 MNHEY and CDR2 SVGAGI.

V gene TRBV28 combines with J gene TRBJ2-1; 9 nucleotides align to TRBD2. The CDR3 length is 17 residues. Trimming at V came to 4 bases and at J to 1 base, leaving 8 bases not matched to a gene. Germline CDR1 MDHEN, CDR2 SYDVKM. As DNA, the CDR3 is TGTGCCAGCAGTTGGACGGGTGGACTAGCGTCCTACAATGAGCAGTTCTTC. This encodes CASSWTGGLASYNEQFF.

The rearrangement links TRBV21-1 to TRBJ2-7; the table assigns TRBD1, which was not confirmed against the DNA. TRBV21-1 is deemed a pseudogene. This CDR3 has 13 amino acids. The CDR3 DNA is TGTGCCAGCAGCGAGGGACAGGGCGGGGAGCAGTACTTC. The encoded protein is CASSEGQGGEQYF.

This clonotype has a count of ten or more. This sequence joins TRBV5-6 and TRBJ2-1, with 7 positions matching TRBD2. The germline gives CDR1 SGHDT, CDR2 YYEEEE. This CDR3 spans 12 amino acids. The ends lost 3 bases at V and 11 bases at J; junction bases unmatched: 5. The CDR3 bases are TGTGCCAGCAGCTCCACCGGGACTAAGCAGTTCTTC. As protein: CASSSTGTKQFF. Full variable domain (missing parts from reference TRBV5-6 and TRBJ2-1): DAGVTQSPTHLIKTRGQQVTLRCSPKSGHDTVSWYQQALGQGPQFIFQYYEEEERQRGNFPDRFSGHQFPNYSSELNVNALLLGDSALYLCASSSTGTKQFFGPGTRLTVL.

This clonotype has a count of ten or more. The junction shows a germline mismatch at one end, possibly a read error. The chain uses TRBV4-1 and TRBJ2-5; D possibly corresponds to TRBD2 (5 bases). Germline V CDR1 and CDR2: MGHRA, YSYEKL. The CDR3 totals 12 residues. CDR3 sequence (DNA): TGTGCCAGCAGCCAAGGAGGTGAGACCCAGTACTTC. Protein: CASSQGGETQYF.

V and J are TRBV7-9 and TRBJ1-1; D is possibly TRBD1 (6 bases). Trimming removed 5 bases from V and 1 base from J, with 8 bases in between. This CDR3 is 13 amino acids long. Germline CDR1 and CDR2: SEHNR and FQNEAQ (reference sequence). DNA of the CDR3: TGTGCCAGCAGCGAGACAGGGAACACTGAAGCTTTCTTT. This gives the protein CASSETGNTEAFF.

This clonotype was seen more than once but under ten times. The chain links TRBV7-9 to TRBJ2-2; D gene ambiguous. The CDR3 loop spans 10 amino acids. CDR1 SEHNR and CDR2 FQNEAQ come from the germline V gene (reference sequence). The CDR3 DNA reads TGTGCTGGTTTTACCGGGGAGCTGTTTTTT. Translation gives CAGFTGELFF.

V and J are TRBV7-6 and TRBJ1-6; no definite D call. The length of the CDR3 is 14 residues. Looked up from germline, CDR1 is SGHVS and CDR2 is FNYEAQ. Trimming shortened V by 4 bases and J by 7 bases, and 11 bases separated the two germline ends. In DNA, the CDR3 is TGTGCCAGCAGCTCCCGGGATTTAAATTCACCCCTCCACTTT. Its protein product is CASSSRDLNSPLHF.

The chain is built from TRBV29-1 and TRBJ2-1; 8 bases are shared with TRBD2. Germline CDR1 is SQVTM and CDR2 is ANQGSEA. The CDR3 is made up of 15 amino acids. The V gene end was trimmed by 0 bases and the J gene end by 4 bases; junction bases not matched to a gene: 5. CDR3 sequence (DNA): TGCAGCGTTGAAGAGGGGACTAGTTTTTACAATGAGCAGTTCTTC. As protein: CSVEEGTSFYNEQFF.

This clonotype was observed a few times. The V and J genes are TRBV29-1 and TRBJ2-1, with 7 bases identical to TRBD1. This CDR3 contains 15 residues. Germline CDR1 SQVTM, CDR2 ANQGSEA. Unmatched junction bases numbered 10, after V lost 8 bases and J lost 0 bases. The CDR3 DNA reads TGCAGCCAAATCCCGGGACAGAGCTCCTACAATGAGCAGTTCTTC. It yields the protein CSQIPGQSSYNEQFF.

This clonotype was recorded many times. This chain links TRBV7-9 with TRBJ2-3; 8 bases fit TRBD1. J was trimmed by 5 bases and V by 1 base; bases with no gene match: 5. This CDR3 comprises 15 residues. The germline V gene has CDR1 SEHNR and CDR2 FQNEAQ (reference sequence). This chain's CDR3 is CASSLGQGAGDTQYF. CDR3 coding DNA: TGTGCCAGCAGCTTAGGGCAGGGGGCAGGAGATACGCAGTATTTT.

The V call is TRBV5-6, the J call TRBJ2-3; D is undetermined. V was shortened by 4 bases and J by 2 bases, with 14 bases between the two germline ends. Looked up from germline, CDR1 is SGHDT and CDR2 is YYEEEE. The CDR3 is 15 residues long. The CDR3 nucleotides are TGTGCCAGCAGCACTTCGACGGAATACACAGATACGCAGTATTTT. It translates to CASSTSTEYTDTQYF.

There are a few counts of this clonotype. The chain combines TRBV5-1 with TRBJ2-7; D may be TRBD1 (6 bases). Germline CDR1 SGHRS, CDR2 YFSETQ. Trimming cost V 4 bases and J 3 bases, with 17 bases left between them. This CDR3 comprises 15 residues. The CDR3 protein is CASSKPGDNLYEQYF. Here the CDR3 DNA reads TGCGCCAGCAGCAAACCCGGGGACAACCTCTACGAGCAGTACTTC.

Turning to this clonotype: This may be a read error: a much more frequent sequence differs by one nucleotide. V is TRBV7-8 and J is TRBJ2-1; D unclear. CDR1 is SGHVS and CDR2 is FQNEAQ in the germline V gene. This CDR3 spans 10 amino acids. V was shortened by 5 bases and J by 5 bases, with 1 base between the two germline ends. The CDR3 nucleotides are TGTGCCAGCAGCGACAATGAGCAGTTCTTC. It encodes CASSDNEQFF.

This clonotype was picked up a small number of times. The rearrangement links TRBV5-1 to TRBJ2-7; 9 nucleotides match TRBD1. Germline-derived CDR1 and CDR2 are SGHRS and YFSETQ. V was pared by 6 bases and J by 7 bases, with 11 bases of the junction left unmatched. This CDR3 region has 14 residues. CDR3 nucleotide sequence: TGCGCCAGCACCTCGGACAGGGGTCTAGGGGAGCAGTACTTC. As protein: CASTSDRGLGEQYF.

The chain employs TRBV7-6 and TRBJ2-7; D gene unclear. The length of the CDR3 is 12 residues. CDR1 is SGHVS, CDR2 FNYEAQ, per germline. Trimming removed 5 bases from V and 2 bases from J, with 7 bases in between. Here the CDR3 DNA reads TGTGCCAGCAGCGCAGGAACCTACGAGCAGTACTTC. Amino acids: CASSAGTYEQYF.

This chain joins TRBV4-3 and TRBJ2-7, with a possible D match to TRBD2 (6 bases). Trimming left V 5 bases short and J 4 bases short, with 21 bases between. In germline, CDR1 is LGHNA, CDR2 YSLEER. This CDR3 region has 16 residues. CDR3 sequence reads: CASSYIVEGRSYEQYF. CDR3 sequence (DNA): TGCGCCAGCAGCTATATAGTGGAGGGTAGAAGTTACGAGCAGTACTTC.

This chain joins TRBV7-9 and TRBJ2-2; possible D gene TRBD2, 6 bases. CDR1 and CDR2 (germline): SEHNR, FQNEAQ (reference sequence). This CDR3 spans 15 amino acids. Trimming left V 2 bases short and J 5 bases short, with 12 bases between. CDR3 region: CASSLPTGETGELFF. The CDR3 DNA reads TGTGCCAGCAGCTTACCAACGGGGGAAACCGGGGAGCTGTTTTTT.

This chain uses TRBV30 with TRBJ2-7; a possible D gene is TRBD1 (6 bases). V lost 5 bases and J 2 bases, leaving 16 bases between the germline ends. Germline V gene data show CDR1 as GTSNPN and CDR2 as SVGIG (reference sequence). The CDR3 consists of 14 residues. CDR3 bases: TGTGCCTGGGGGCTACAGGGTGAGGCCTACGAGCAGTACTTC. It specifies CAWGLQGEAYEQYF.

This clonotype was observed a few times. The chain combines TRBV3-1 with TRBJ2-5; 10 bases line up with TRBD2. J was trimmed by 7 bases and V by 1 base; bases with no gene match: 12. Germline-derived CDR1 and CDR2 are LGHDT and YNNKEL (reference sequence). The CDR3 totals 17 residues. The CDR3 loop is CASSQAWVPSGSGTQYF. The DNA for the CDR3 is TGTGCCAGCAGCCAAGCCTGGGTTCCTAGCGGGAGCGGGACCCAGTACTTC.